Following are 6 T cell receptor beta chains from one sample sequenced in a study of metastatic and nonmetastatic thyroid tumors. All patients reached thyroid surgery having received no treatment beforehand. Through MiXCR, TCRdb re-clonotyped the PCR reads. Of around 40,000 clones in the sample, 13% are singletons; the top ten hold roughly 9.5%. Sequencing was done on a sample of blood. The receptors here all came from a female donor with papillary thyroid cancer or a benign thyroid nodule (not recorded which). Some clones in this sample may be carry-over from other donors' samples.

The sample holds many counts of this clone. The chain links TRBV20-1 to TRBJ2-1; D gene uncertain. The V gene's germline CDR1 is DFQATT and CDR2 SNEGSKA (reference sequence). V was trimmed by 4 bases and J by 0 bases, leaving 16 bases between them. This CDR3 spans 16 amino acids. CDR3 nucleotides: TGCAGTGCTATCGGGTTACGATCGGGCTCCTACAATGAGCAGTTCTTC. It codes for CSAIGLRSGSYNEQFF.

There are many counts of this clone. The chain is built from TRBV11-3 and TRBJ2-1; D gene uncertain. V shed 5 bases and J shed 4 bases, with 15 bases lying between them. The V gene's germline CDR1 is SGHNT and CDR2 YENEEA. The CDR3 runs to 15 residues. CDR3 loop: CASSPHGTVYNEQFF. For the CDR3, the DNA is TGTGCCAGCAGCCCCCACGGAACCGTTTACAATGAGCAGTTCTTC. Complete variable domain (other parts from reference TRBV11-3 and TRBJ2-1): EAGVVQSPRYKIIEKKQPVAFWCNPISGHNTLYWYLQNLGQGPELLIRYENEEAVDDSQLPKDRFSAERLKGVDSTLKIQPAELGDSAVYLCASSPHGTVYNEQFFGPGTRLTVL.

There are many counts of this clone. The chain is built from TRBV20-1 and TRBJ1-5, with 8 bases matching TRBD1. The CDR3 consists of 16 residues. The trim removed 1 base at V and 2 bases at J, leaving 7 bases unmatched. CDR1 and CDR2 (germline): DFQATT, SNEGSKA (reference sequence). CDR3 nucleotides: TGCAGTGCTAGAGTGACAGGGGAGGGGGGCAATCAGCCCCAGCATTTT. Translating gives CSARVTGEGGNQPQHF.

This clone was counted at least ten times. V usage is TRBV19 and J usage is TRBJ2-3, with D unclear. Trimming removed 0 bases at V and 8 bases at J, with 9 bases between. Germline V gives CDR1 LNHDA, CDR2 SQIVND (reference sequence). The CDR3 loop spans 13 amino acids. The CDR3, as DNA: TGTGCCAGTAGTATAGATTGGTTGAGTACGCAGTATTTT. Its protein product is CASSIDWLSTQYF.

This clone was counted ten times or more. Other DNA sequences of this sample code for an identical CDR3. This chain connects TRBV28 to TRBJ1-1; TRBD1 agrees at 7 bases. V trimming: 2 bases; J trimming: 1 base; junction bases outside the gene matches: 13. The length of the CDR3 is 18 residues. CDR1 and CDR2 from the germline V gene are MDHEN and SYDVKM. CDR3 sequence (DNA): TGTGCCAGCAGTTTAGTTCGGCCGCAGGGGGGGCCGAACACTGAAGCTTTCTTT. Protein: CASSLVRPQGGPNTEAFF.

This clone was observed many times. The chain employs TRBV14 and TRBJ1-1; the D is unclear. V lost 0 bases and J 3 bases, leaving 11 bases between the germline ends. This CDR3 is 15 amino acids long. CDR1 and CDR2 from the germline V gene are SGHDN and FVKESK. Here the CDR3 reads CASSQEGTWDTEAFF. For the CDR3, the DNA is TGTGCCAGCAGCCAAGAGGGAACGTGGGACACTGAAGCTTTCTTT.